The 21 T cell receptor beta chains in this list originate from one sample, sequenced in a study of T cells in Graves' hyperthyroidism and ophthalmopathy. Amplified regions were TCR beta CDR3 sequences from RNA transcripts. Primed by the HTBI set, a first-round RT-PCR was run on the TCR CDR3. One entry per CDR3 protein results from TCRdb running MiXCR on the multiplex PCR reads. There are about 400,000 distinct CDR3 sequences in the sample; around an eighth occur only once, and approximately 27% lies in the top ten. Sequencing was done on a sample of blood. All receptors come from a man over 45 with Graves' ophthalmopathy.

The chain joins TRBV5-5 to TRBJ2-2; a weak D match, TRBD1 (6 bases). Germline CDR1 SGHKS, CDR2 YYEKEE (reference sequence). The CDR3 sequence is 16 residues long. Between the trimmed V and J ends, which lost 5 bases and 0 bases, there was a span of 14 bases. CDR3 loop: CASSYEGGSNTGELFF. Written as DNA, the CDR3 is TGTGCCAGCAGTTACGAAGGGGGATCGAACACCGGGGAGCTGTTTTTT. Drawing the rest from reference TRBV5-5 and TRBJ2-2, the complete variable domain is DAGVTQSPTHLIKTRGQQVTLRCSPISGHKSVSWYQQVLGQGPQFIFQYYEKEERGRGNFPDRFSARQFPNYSSELNVNALLLGDSALYLCASSYEGGSNTGELFFGEGSRLTVL.

This clonotype was observed many times. The chain is built from TRBV6-1 and TRBJ2-2; D call uncertain. This CDR3 contains 12 residues. The V gene's germline CDR1 is MNHNS and CDR2 SASEGT. Trimming pared 5 bases from V and 6 bases from J, leaving 7 bases between. The CDR3 loop is CASSYDSGELFF. CDR3 nucleotides: TGTGCCAGCAGTTACGATTCCGGGGAGCTGTTTTTT.

This clonotype was observed a few times. V and J are TRBV28 and TRBJ1-4; D gene uncertain. Trimming took off 3 bases at V and 5 bases at J, with 13 bases between the two ends. Germline V gives CDR1 MDHEN, CDR2 SYDVKM. The length of the CDR3 is 15 residues. CDR3 DNA sequence: TGTGCCAGCAGTTTTGTGCGGATAAGAAATGAAAAACTGTTTTTT. This translates into CASSFVRIRNEKLFF. Full variable domain (rest looked up from reference TRBV28 and TRBJ1-4): DVKVTQSSRYLVKRTGEKVFLECVQDMDHENMFWYRQDPGLGLRLIYFSYDVKMKEKGDIPEGYSVSREKKERFSLILESASTNQTSMYLCASSFVRIRNEKLFFGSGTQLSVL.

This CDR3 reads CASSPKTGGYGYTF. The CDR3 DNA is TGTGCCAGCAGCCCGAAGACAGGGGGCTATGGCTACACCTTC. The chain uses TRBV7-9 and TRBJ1-2, with TRBD1 matching over 9 bases. The CDR3 is 14 amino acids. V shed 5 bases, J shed 4 bases, and the junction held 5 bases outside the gene matches. In germline, CDR1 is SEHNR, CDR2 FQNEAQ (reference sequence).

This sequence joins TRBV28 and TRBJ2-1, with 7 bases lining up with TRBD2. V lost 8 bases and J lost 5; bases outside the gene matches: 12. From germline, CDR1 is MDHEN and CDR2 SYDVKM. This CDR3 comprises 15 residues. This chain's CDR3 is CASSEEGGPDNEQFF. As DNA, the CDR3 is TGTGCCAGCTCCGAAGAGGGAGGGCCCGACAATGAGCAGTTCTTC.

Remarks on this clonotype: This CDR3 is missing its conserved last phenylalanine or tryptophan, likely due to a read error. The chain links TRBV11-3 to TRBJ2-3; 12 positions match TRBD2. The V and J ends lost 5 bases and 2 bases, in that order; junction bases with no gene match: 20. CDR1 and CDR2 from the germline V gene are SGHNT and YENEEA. The CDR3 extends over 21 amino acids. CDR3 in amino acids: CASSRRKQGLGLAGNTDTQYL. DNA of the CDR3: TGTGCCAGCAGCCGAAGAAAACAAGGACTCGGACTAGCGGGAAACACAGATACGCAGTATCTT.

In regard to this clonotype: With a much larger clone just one base away, this may be a read error. CDR3 amino acids: CASGAAGTENSPLHF. Written as DNA, the CDR3 is TGTGCCAGCGGCGCCGCCGGGACTGAGAATTCACCCCTCCACTTT. The rearrangement uses TRBV5-1 and TRBJ1-6; weak D call: TRBD1 (5 bases). Germline V gene lookup returns CDR1 SGHRS and CDR2 YFSETQ. The CDR3 spans 15 residues. Combining the CDR3 with reference TRBV5-1 and TRBJ1-6 gives the whole variable domain KAGVTQTPRYLIKTRGQQVTLSCSPISGHRSVSWYQQTPGQGLQFLFEYFSETQRNKGNFPGRFSGRQFSNSRSEMNVSTLELGDSALYLCASGAAGTENSPLHFGNGTRLTVT.

This clonotype was detected ten times or more. The CDR3 sequence: CSVDSGDETQYF. The CDR3 bases are TGCAGCGTTGACTCGGGGGATGAGACCCAGTACTTC. The chain has TRBV29-1 and TRBJ2-5; possibly TRBD2 for D (6 bases). The V gene's germline CDR1 is SQVTM and CDR2 ANQGSEA. The CDR3 loop spans 12 amino acids. Trimming shortened V by 3 bases and J by 5 bases, and 10 bases separated the two germline ends.

The table lists this clonotype with many counts. The chain carries TRBV7-2 and TRBJ2-3; D unclear. Germline V gives CDR1 SGHTA, CDR2 FQGNSA. Trimming removed 5 bases from V and 5 bases from J, with 11 bases in between. This CDR3 contains 13 residues. CDR3 region: CASSPRLRDTQYF. In DNA, the CDR3 is TGTGCCAGCAGCCCTCGTTTAAGAGATACGCAGTATTTT.

This chain connects TRBV5-1 to TRBJ2-3; 7 bases line up with TRBD1. This CDR3 region has 15 residues. Germline CDR1 is SGHRS and CDR2 is YFSETQ. V lost 0 bases to trimming and J lost 6 bases; unmatched junction nucleotides: 7. The CDR3 spells CASSLGTGRADTQYF. The CDR3, as DNA: TGCGCCAGCAGCTTGGGGACAGGCCGGGCCGATACGCAGTATTTT.

This clonotype was observed a single time. A read error is possible here, since a much larger clone lies one base away. The chain couples TRBV28 to TRBJ1-4; D ambiguous. From germline, CDR1 is MDHEN and CDR2 SYDVKM. The CDR3 is 14 residues long. V was trimmed by 3 bases and J by 8 bases, leaving 13 bases between them. CDR3 nucleotide sequence: TGTGCCAGCAGTTTCGCAACCTTGGGAGAAAAACTGTTTTTT. Residues: CASSFATLGEKLFF.

This clonotype was seen repeatedly, ten times or more. This sequence joins TRBV20-1 and TRBJ2-1, with 9 positions matching TRBD2. Germline CDR1 is DFQATT and CDR2 is SNEGSKA (reference sequence). V was pared by 1 base and J by 3 bases, with 10 bases of the junction left unmatched. CDR3 length: 17 amino acids. CDR3 coding DNA: TGCAGTGCTAGAGCCGAGTTAGCGGGAGCTAACTACAATGAGCAGTTCTTC. As protein: CSARAELAGANYNEQFF.

Notes on this clonotype: Being one base from a much bigger clone, this may be a read error. The rearrangement links TRBV29-1 to TRBJ2-6; 9 bases are a match to TRBD1. From germline, CDR1 is SQVTM and CDR2 ANQGSEA. The CDR3 loop spans 16 amino acids. The CDR3 region is CSVSGTGTFGTNVLTF. DNA of the CDR3: TGCAGCGTCAGCGGGACAGGGACTTTTGGGACCAACGTCCTGACTTTC. Together with reference TRBV29-1 and TRBJ2-6, the CDR3 gives the full variable domain: SAVISQKPSRDICQRGTSLTIQCQVDSQVTMMFWYRQQPGQSLTLIATANQGSEATYESGFVIDKFPISRPNLTFSTLTVSNMSPEDSSIYLCSVSGTGTFGTNVLTFGAGSRLTVL.

This clonotype was seen a few times. The J gene is TRBJ2-3, the V gene TRBV4-1; no reliable D call. The V end lost 2 bases, the J end lost 3 bases, and 9 bases lay between the germline ends. Germline lookup yields CDR1 MGHRA and CDR2 YSYEKL. The CDR3 runs to 14 residues. DNA of the CDR3: TGCGCCAGCAGCCAAATTCCAGTGACAGATACGCAGTATTTT. Translating it yields CASSQIPVTDTQYF.

This clonotype appeared many times. This chain joins TRBV7-9 and TRBJ2-7; the match to TRBD1 covers 8 bases. V lost 4 bases and J lost 6; bases outside the gene matches: 8. CDR3 length: 14 residues. Per the germline V gene, CDR1 is SEHNR and CDR2 is FQNEAQ (reference sequence). Here the CDR3 reads CASSYGTGALEQYF. As DNA, the CDR3 is TGTGCCAGCAGCTACGGGACAGGAGCGCTCGAGCAGTACTTC.

Ten or more counts support this clonotype. The chain joins TRBV7-2 to TRBJ2-2; D perhaps matches TRBD1 (5 bases). The germline V gene encodes CDR1 SGHTA and CDR2 FQGNSA. V was shortened by 5 bases and J by 7 bases, with 11 bases between the two germline ends. The CDR3 spans 13 residues. CDR3 protein: CASSPQGNGELFF. The CDR3 DNA reads TGTGCCAGCAGCCCCCAGGGTAACGGGGAGCTGTTTTTT.

The table lists this clonotype with a few counts. This sequence joins TRBV20-1 and TRBJ2-1, with TRBD2 matching over 11 bases. The CDR3 extends over 16 amino acids. Germline assignment: CDR1 DFQATT and CDR2 SNEGSKA (reference sequence). The ends lost 5 bases at V and 5 bases at J; junction bases unmatched: 11. In DNA form, the CDR3 reads TGCAGTGCTGGCCTGGTTAGGACTAGCGGGCACAATGAGCAGTTCTTC. Protein product: CSAGLVRTSGHNEQFF.

This clonotype was counted at least ten times. The chain has TRBV2 and TRBJ2-3, with 10 positions matching TRBD2. Looked up from germline, CDR1 is SNHLY and CDR2 is FYNNEI. The CDR3 extends over 17 amino acids. J was trimmed by 5 bases and V by 6 bases; bases with no gene match: 14. CDR3 loop: CASRVATLAGVGDTQYF. DNA for the CDR3: TGTGCCAGCAGAGTCGCTACCCTAGCGGGAGTAGGAGATACGCAGTATTTT.

The chain links TRBV20-1 to TRBJ2-7; D is ambiguous. V shed 5 bases and J shed 0 bases, with 11 bases lying between them. CDR1 and CDR2 from the germline V gene are DFQATT and SNEGSKA (reference sequence). This CDR3 contains 13 residues. CDR3 nucleotides: TGCAGTGCTTCAATCCGGAACTCCTACGAGCAGTACTTC. This codes for CSASIRNSYEQYF.

This clonotype was found many times. The chain has TRBV11-2 and TRBJ2-3; tentative D call: TRBD1 (5 bases). Deletions cut 5 bases from V and 0 bases from J, with 9 bases between. The germline V gene has CDR1 SGHAT and CDR2 FQNNGV. The CDR3 is 14 residues long. The CDR3 nucleotides are TGTGCCAGCAGCATAACAGGAAGCACAGATACGCAGTATTTT. This translates into CASSITGSTDTQYF. Looking up the rest from reference TRBV11-2 and TRBJ2-3 gives the full variable domain: EAGVAQSPRYKIIEKRQSVAFWCNPISGHATLYWYQQILGQGPKLLIQFQNNGVVDDSQLPKDRFSAERLKGVDSTLKIQPAKLEDSAVYLCASSITGSTDTQYFGPGTRLTVL.

This clonotype was seen at least ten times. This rearrangement joins TRBV20-1 to TRBJ2-3; D is undetermined. CDR3 length: 13 amino acids. V lost 3 bases and J lost 3, with 10 bases in between. The V gene's germline CDR1 is DFQATT and CDR2 SNEGSKA (reference sequence). CDR3: CSASGARTDTQYF. CDR3 DNA: TGCAGTGCTAGCGGAGCTAGGACAGATACGCAGTATTTT.